This TCR beta chain was recorded in a study of cytomegalovirus exposure and HLA in healthy donors. General study results and limits: Donors belonging to an Asian-associated ancestry cluster reportedly showed fewer N-insertions in productive TCRs than the roughly 670-donor mean, according to what a later analysis found. The authors excluded some V segments, including TRBV6-2 and TRBV6-3, as indistinguishable.

13 Jbeta primers and 60 Vbeta primers were used for the PCR. Using immunoSEQ multiplex PCR, the repertoire was profiled, and TCRdb retains in-frame clones only, with some absent. The sample has under 140,000 clones, roughly 86% seen once; the top ten hold more than 1.5%. The germline gives CDR1 SGDLS, CDR2 YYNGEE. The CDR3 covers 17 residues. Trimming at V came to 4 bases and at J to 5 bases, leaving 10 bases not matched to a gene. Concerning this clone itself: The antigen remains undetermined.

This TCR was sampled from a middle-aged man in good health and CMV-seronegative. Sample: PBMCs. The J gene is TRBJ1-6, the V gene TRBV9; TRBD1 matches 9 bases. The CDR3, as DNA: TGTGCCAGCAGCCCCTCGGACAGGGGCATTAATAATTCACCCCTCCACTTT. The encoded protein is CASSPSDRGINNSPLHF. The full variable domain, with the rest looked up from reference TRBV9 and TRBJ1-6, is DSGVTQTPKHLITATGQRVTLRCSPRSGDLSVYWYQQSLDQGLQFLIQYYNGEERAKGNILERFSAQQFPDLHSELNLSSLELGDSALYFCASSPSDRGINNSPLHFGNGTRLTVT.